A single sample is the source of the 24 T cell receptor beta chains below, sequenced in a study of cytomegalovirus exposure and HLA in healthy donors. Libraries were prepared by immunoSEQ multiplex PCR; TCRdb keeps only in-frame clonotypes and omits some of them. The repertoire holds about 330,000 clones, with about 85% as singletons. Sequenced sample: PBMCs. These receptors were collected from a woman under 40 in good health and CMV-seropositive.

CDR3 sequence reads: CASSLGGLTGELFF. The DNA for the CDR3 is TGTGCCAGCAGTTTAGGTGGGCTCACCGGGGAGCTGTTTTTT. The chain recombines TRBV27 with TRBJ2-2; unclear D gene. With 2 bases removed from V and 4 bases from J, the gap between germline ends came to 8 bases. CDR1 is MNHEY, CDR2 SMNVEV, per germline (reference sequence). CDR3 length: 14 residues.

The rearrangement uses TRBV5-6 and TRBJ2-1; no clear D gene. V shed 4 bases and J shed 1 base, with 12 bases lying between them. Germline loops: CDR1 SGHDT, CDR2 YYEEEE. This CDR3 spans 15 amino acids. Here the CDR3 DNA reads TGTGCCAGCAGCCACCCCACCACGTCCTACAATGAGCAGTTCTTC. Protein product: CASSHPTTSYNEQFF.

The V gene is TRBV6-1, the J gene TRBJ1-2; TRBD1 agrees at 7 bases. The germline gives CDR1 MNHNS, CDR2 SASEGT. V lost 5 bases, J lost 3 bases, and 9 bases stayed unmatched. This CDR3 is 15 amino acids long. The DNA of the CDR3 is TGTGCCAGCAGTAGCTGGTCGACAGGGTACTATGGCTACACCTTC. This encodes CASSSWSTGYYGYTF.

V and J are TRBV11-2 and TRBJ2-1; D possibly matches TRBD1 or TRBD2 (6 bases each). From germline, CDR1 is SGHAT and CDR2 FQNNGV. V was cut by 1 base and J by 6 bases, with 16 bases left in between. The CDR3 loop spans 16 amino acids. The CDR3, as DNA: TGTGCCAGCAGCTTAGGGGGGCCCGGGGGTGCCAATGAGCAGTTCTTC. Residues: CASSLGGPGGANEQFF.

Written as DNA, the CDR3 is TGTGCCAGCAGCCTCCGGGACTCCAATGAGCAGTTCTTC. Translated, it gives CASSLRDSNEQFF. The chain is built from TRBV11-2 and TRBJ2-1; TRBD2 is a possible D gene (6 bases). Germline loops: CDR1 SGHAT, CDR2 FQNNGV. V was pared by 5 bases and J by 6 bases, with 11 bases between. The CDR3 length is 13 residues.

The J gene is TRBJ2-3, the V gene TRBV2, with 7 bases that match TRBD2. Germline CDR1 and CDR2: SNHLY and FYNNEI. Trimming removed 3 bases from V and 0 bases from J; junction bases left unmatched: 6. CDR3 length equals 16 residues. The CDR3 nucleotides read TGTGCCAGCAGTGATTGGGGGACTACTAGCACAGATACGCAGTATTTT. Its protein product is CASSDWGTTSTDTQYF.

The gene calls are TRBV4-3 and TRBJ2-3; D unclear. Trimming shortened V by 4 bases and J by 2 bases, and 13 bases separated the two germline ends. The CDR3 runs to 15 residues. Germline V lookup: CDR1 LGHNA, CDR2 YSLEER. The CDR3 DNA follows: TGCGCCAGCAGCCTGAAACGGGCCTTCACAGATACGCAGTATTTT. The encoded protein is CASSLKRAFTDTQYF.

The chain couples TRBV15 to TRBJ2-7, with D perhaps TRBD1 (5 bases). From germline, CDR1 is LNHNV and CDR2 YYDKDF (reference sequence). The CDR3 covers 15 residues. Trimming removed 0 bases at V and 3 bases at J, with 12 bases between. CDR3: CATSREGRSDYEQYF. CDR3 bases: TGTGCCACCAGCAGAGAGGGGCGGAGTGACTACGAGCAGTACTTC.

The rearrangement links TRBV6-1 to TRBJ2-3, with 8 positions matching TRBD2. The V gene end was trimmed by 4 bases and the J gene end by 5 bases; junction bases not matched to a gene: 14. Germline lookup yields CDR1 MNHNS and CDR2 SASEGT. This CDR3 comprises 17 residues. The CDR3 sequence: CASSARLASHYGDTQYF. In DNA form, the CDR3 reads TGTGCCAGCAGTGCCCGACTAGCGTCGCATTATGGAGATACGCAGTATTTT.

The V call is TRBV5-5, the J call TRBJ2-3; D gene ambiguous. The CDR3 consists of 13 residues. Per germline, CDR1 SGHKS and CDR2 YYEKEE (reference sequence). V was trimmed by 5 bases and J by 0 bases, leaving 7 bases between them. CDR3 bases: TGTGCCAGCAGGAATCAAAGCACAGATACGCAGTATTTT. Translated: CASRNQSTDTQYF.

The rearrangement uses TRBV6-1 and TRBJ2-7, with D tentatively TRBD2 (6 bases). The CDR3 consists of 13 residues. Germline assignment: CDR1 MNHNS and CDR2 SASEGT. V lost 2 bases to trimming and J lost 4 bases, with 9 bases between them. The CDR3 coding sequence is TGTGCCAGCAGTGAAAAAGCGGGTTACGAGCAGTACTTC. It yields the protein CASSEKAGYEQYF.

This chain connects TRBV11-2 to TRBJ2-2; D perhaps matches TRBD2 (6 bases). The germline CDR1 and CDR2 sequences are SGHAT and FQNNGV. With 5 bases removed from V and 6 bases from J, the gap between germline ends came to 13 bases. CDR3 size: 14 residues. CDR3 sequence reads: CASSQAGIPGELFF. The CDR3, as DNA: TGTGCCAGCAGCCAAGCGGGTATTCCCGGGGAGCTGTTTTTT.

The chain combines TRBV2 with TRBJ2-1; 8 bases align to TRBD2. The CDR3 loop spans 16 amino acids. The germline V gene encodes CDR1 SNHLY and CDR2 FYNNEI. The trim removed 9 bases at V and 3 bases at J, leaving 13 bases unmatched. In DNA form, the CDR3 reads TGTGCCAGAAGATCCCCGGGACTAGTTATCTACAATGAGCAGTTCTTC. Its protein is CARRSPGLVIYNEQFF.

V and J are TRBV15 and TRBJ1-3, with D perhaps matching TRBD1 (6 bases). The V end lost 4 bases, the J end lost 1 base, and 8 bases lay between the germline ends. CDR1 and CDR2 (germline): LNHNV, YYDKDF (reference sequence). This CDR3 has 14 residues. DNA of the CDR3: TGTGCCACCAGCAACAGGGTGTCTGGAAACACCATATATTTT. This sequence encodes CATSNRVSGNTIYF.

In the case of this clone: Other DNA sequences in this specimen translate into the identical CDR3. The chain combines TRBV5-4 with TRBJ2-2; no firm D call. The V and J ends lost 1 base and 4 bases respectively, with 8 bases between them. Germline V gene sequence: CDR1 SGHNT, CDR2 YYREEE (reference sequence). The CDR3 loop spans 14 amino acids. The CDR3 nucleotides are TGTGCCAGCAGCTTGTCTGGACCCACCGGGGAGCTGTTTTTT. Protein: CASSLSGPTGELFF.

The chain recombines TRBV7-9 with TRBJ1-2; TRBD1 matches 10 bases. J lost 6 bases, V lost 5 bases, and 12 bases had no gene match. The CDR3 runs 16 residues. The germline V gene encodes CDR1 SEHNR and CDR2 FQNEAQ (reference sequence). CDR3 sequence reads: CASSPRTGGVGDGYTF. In DNA, the CDR3 is TGTGCCAGCAGCCCCCGGACAGGGGGTGTTGGGGATGGCTACACCTTC.

The genes are TRBV30 and TRBJ1-6; D unresolved. The V and J ends lost 0 bases and 8 bases respectively, with 8 bases between them. Germline V gene data show CDR1 as GTSNPN and CDR2 as SVGIG (reference sequence). The CDR3 has 13 residues. This chain's CDR3 is CAWSVKVDSPLHF. In DNA, the CDR3 is TGTGCCTGGAGTGTAAAGGTAGATTCACCCCTCCACTTT.

The chain has TRBV5-1 and TRBJ1-5; D is uncertain. Germline lookup yields CDR1 SGHRS and CDR2 YFSETQ. Trimming took 3 bases from V and 4 from J, leaving 2 bases between them. The CDR3 has 11 amino acids. CDR3 DNA sequence: TGCGCCAGCAGCTCTAATCAGCCCCAGCATTTT. Translation gives CASSSNQPQHF.

The CDR3: CASSPRGVEAKNIQYF. Here the CDR3 DNA reads TGTGCCAGCAGCCCGCGGGGGGTAGAAGCCAAAAACATTCAGTACTTC. The V call is TRBV2, the J call TRBJ2-4, with 8 positions matching TRBD2. Germline V CDR1 and CDR2: SNHLY, FYNNEI. J was trimmed by 0 bases and V by 6 bases; bases with no gene match: 7. CDR3 length: 16 residues.

Only one count was recorded for this clone. This chain joins TRBV28 and TRBJ2-1, with 11 bases matching TRBD2. The CDR3 sequence is 16 residues long. Germline lookup yields CDR1 MDHEN and CDR2 SYDVKM. With V trimmed by 3 bases and J by 8 bases, 9 bases remained unmatched. The CDR3 region is CASSFGLAGLMDEQFF. The CDR3 DNA reads TGTGCCAGCAGTTTCGGACTAGCGGGTCTTATGGATGAGCAGTTCTTC. The full variable domain, completed using reference TRBV28 and TRBJ2-1, is DVKVTQSSRYLVKRTGEKVFLECVQDMDHENMFWYRQDPGLGLRLIYFSYDVKMKEKGDIPEGYSVSREKKERFSLILESASTNQTSMYLCASSFGLAGLMDEQFFGPGTRLTVL.

The gene calls are TRBV15 and TRBJ1-1, with 7 nucleotides matching TRBD1. CDR3 length: 14 residues. Germline CDR1 reads LNHNV; CDR2 reads YYDKDF (reference sequence). With V trimmed by 4 bases and J by 2 bases, 4 bases remained unmatched. The CDR3 sequence is CATSTYRGNTEAFF. The CDR3 nucleotides read TGTGCCACCAGCACTTACAGGGGAAACACTGAAGCTTTCTTT.

This rearrangement joins TRBV27 to TRBJ2-5; 8 nucleotides agree with TRBD2. The germline V gene encodes CDR1 MNHEY and CDR2 SMNVEV (reference sequence). Trimming removed 0 bases from V and 1 base from J; junction bases left unmatched: 7. The CDR3 length is 17 residues. CDR3 protein: CASSLSWGLGSQETQYF. In nucleotides, the CDR3 is TGTGCCAGCAGTTTATCTTGGGGACTAGGGTCCCAAGAGACCCAGTACTTC.

This chain's CDR3 is CASSLAGLGAPEQFF. The DNA of the CDR3 is TGTGCCAGCAGCTTAGCGGGGCTAGGGGCGCCTGAGCAGTTCTTC. The chain couples TRBV7-2 to TRBJ2-1; TRBD1 is a possible D gene (5 bases). In germline, CDR1 is SGHTA, CDR2 FQGNSA. The V end lost 0 bases, the J end lost 9 bases, and 15 bases lay between the germline ends. CDR3 length: 15 residues.

J is TRBJ1-5 and V is TRBV1. TRBV1 is tagged as a pseudogene. The CDR3 is 20 residues long. The CDR3 DNA sequence: TGCACCAGCAGCTTTCCTCAAACACGAAGAGCTCGTAGGAGCAATCAGCCCCAGCATTTT. It is translated as CTSSFPQTRRARRSNQPQHF.